This entry describes one T cell receptor beta chain. Its target is unknown. This table comes from immunoSEQ multiplex PCR, and its TCRdb copy is limited to in-frame clones, with some not included. In the table there are just under 20,000 clones, approximately 80% of which are singletons. This specimen belongs to a study of CD4 T cells in relation to SARS-CoV-2 and coronaviruses. The unexposed donors gave CD4+ T cells in about 2010-2019, prior to COVID-19. After less than 11 days of culture, CD4+ T cells were isolated. Unexposed-donor CD4+ T cells were probed with SARS-CoV-2 S/N and four cold-coronavirus spikes, cells permitting. The CDR3 is made up of 14 amino acids. V shed 7 bases, J shed 7 bases, and the junction held 7 bases outside the gene matches. Germline loops: CDR1 MNHEY, CDR2 SVGAGI. Whole-study findings and limits: In roughly 60% of donors, memory CD4+ clonotypes crossrecognized SARS-CoV-2 and at least one common cold coronavirus spike.

The rearrangement links TRBV6-5 to TRBJ1-6; 7 bases fit TRBD1. The clonotype comes from a human donor in good health. The sequencing sample was made of CD4+ T cells from PBMCs, cultured in vitro. The CDR3 DNA follows: TGTGCCAGCACCGGGACAGAGGGAAATTCACCCCTCCACTTT. It is translated as CASTGTEGNSPLHF.